The 28 T cell receptor beta chains below come from one sample, sequenced in a study of graft-versus-host responses after intestinal transplantation. Some clones are missing from TCRdb's copy, which holds only in-frame ones; the method was immunoSEQ multiplex PCR. The sample yields 84,000 or so clones, roughly 80% seen once. These receptors have no known antigen. The source was unstimulated CD4+ T cells sorted from spleen or lymph node cells, collected before intestinal transplant. All receptors derive from a human donor who received an intestinal transplant.

The J gene is TRBJ2-3, the V gene TRBV12-5, with a possible D match to TRBD1 (5 bases). The V gene lost 3 bases and the J gene lost 3 bases, with 7 bases spanning the gap. The CDR3 length is 13 residues. Looked up from germline, CDR1 is LGHNT and CDR2 is FRNRAP. Here the CDR3 DNA reads TGTGCTAGTGGTTTATCAGGGACAGATACGCAGTATTTT. Amino acid sequence: CASGLSGTDTQYF.

On this clone itself: The sample carries other DNA sequences with the same CDR3. The chain joins TRBV5-4 to TRBJ2-7, with D perhaps TRBD1 (5 bases). The V end lost 2 bases, the J end lost 6 bases, and 6 bases lay between the germline ends. In germline, CDR1 is SGHNT, CDR2 YYREEE (reference sequence). The CDR3 is made up of 11 amino acids. The CDR3 loop is CASSLRGEQYF. DNA of the CDR3: TGTGCCAGCAGCTTAAGGGGCGAGCAGTACTTC. Drawing the rest from reference TRBV5-4 and TRBJ2-7, the complete variable domain is ETGVTQSPTHLIKTRGQQVTLRCSSQSGHNTVSWYQQALGQGPQFIFQYYREEENGRGNFPPRFSGLQFPNYSSELNVNALELDDSALYLCASSLRGEQYFGPGTRLTVT.

This chain connects TRBV19 to TRBJ1-5; 7 bases agree with TRBD1. The CDR3 has 15 residues. Trimming at V came to 5 bases and at J to 6 bases, leaving 10 bases not matched to a gene. CDR1 LNHDA and CDR2 SQIVND come from the germline V gene (reference sequence). CDR3 loop: CASSPRGGVGQPQHF. CDR3 in DNA: TGTGCCAGTAGTCCCAGAGGGGGCGTCGGTCAGCCCCAGCATTTT.

The chain carries TRBV5-1 and TRBJ2-1; 8 bases align to TRBD2. V trimming: 1 base; J trimming: 0 bases; junction bases outside the gene matches: 12. Germline values: CDR1 SGHRS, CDR2 YFSETQ. This CDR3 is 19 amino acids long. The CDR3 region is CASSLSGGRTGFSYNEQFF. In DNA form, the CDR3 reads TGCGCCAGCAGCTTGTCGGGCGGGAGGACCGGCTTCTCCTACAATGAGCAGTTCTTC.

The chain couples TRBV6-1 to TRBJ2-3; tentatively, D is TRBD1 (6 bases). The CDR3 has 14 residues. Germline V gene sequence: CDR1 MNHNS, CDR2 SASEGT. Trimming shortened V by 6 bases and J by 5 bases, and 15 bases separated the two germline ends. This CDR3 reads CASRQGPWGDTQYF. The CDR3 region has the DNA TGTGCCAGCAGACAGGGACCTTGGGGAGATACGCAGTATTTT.

The V and J genes are TRBV9 and TRBJ1-2; D not certain. CDR3 size: 12 residues. Germline-derived CDR1 and CDR2 are SGDLS and YYNGEE. CDR3 sequence (DNA): TGTGCGTCCGGCCGGGAAGGCTATGGCTACACCTTC. Translation: CASGREGYGYTF.

This chain links TRBV9 with TRBJ2-3, with TRBD1 matching over 7 bases. This CDR3 contains 14 residues. Per the germline V gene, CDR1 is SGDLS and CDR2 is YYNGEE. V lost 4 bases to trimming and J lost 4 bases; unmatched junction nucleotides: 6. CDR3: CASSLGGRADTQYF. CDR3 sequence (DNA): TGTGCCAGCAGCTTAGGGGGCAGGGCAGATACGCAGTATTTT.

This clone was observed once. V and J are TRBV13 and TRBJ2-3; 11 bases map to TRBD2. The CDR3 length is 17 residues. From germline, CDR1 is PRHDT and CDR2 FYEKMQ (reference sequence). After removal of 4 bases from V and 0 bases from J, the junction contained 6 bases not matched to a gene. This chain's CDR3 is CASSSRLAGPSTDTQYF. CDR3 sequence (DNA): TGTGCCAGCAGCTCCAGACTAGCGGGGCCTAGCACAGATACGCAGTATTTT.

V gene TRBV2 combines with J gene TRBJ2-2, with a tentative D call TRBD1 (6 bases). V lost 4 bases to trimming and J lost 1 base, with 13 bases between them. This CDR3 has 16 residues. CDR1 and CDR2 (germline): SNHLY, FYNNEI. CDR3 coding DNA: TGTGCCAGCAGTGTAAGGGGGAGTAGGAACACCGGGGAGCTGTTTTTT. It is translated as CASSVRGSRNTGELFF.

V gene TRBV7-9 combines with J gene TRBJ2-5; 7 nucleotides match TRBD2. The trim removed 5 bases at V and 5 bases at J, leaving 5 bases unmatched. Germline V gene lookup returns CDR1 SEHNR and CDR2 FQNEAQ (reference sequence). The CDR3 is made up of 13 amino acids. The CDR3 region has the DNA TGTGCCAGCAGCCGCGGGGGAAAGGAGACCCAGTACTTC. Its protein product is CASSRGGKETQYF.

This clone occurred a few times. J is TRBJ2-7 and V is TRBV2; TRBD2 matches 9 bases. After removal of 6 bases from V and 5 bases from J, the junction contained 14 bases not matched to a gene. Germline V CDR1 and CDR2: SNHLY, FYNNEI. The CDR3 has 16 residues. The CDR3 DNA reads TGTGCCAGCAGGCTCTGGGGAGCGGGAGGTTCTAACGAGCAGTACTTC. Protein: CASRLWGAGGSNEQYF.

This clone appeared a single time. This chain uses TRBV18 with TRBJ2-5; D might be TRBD2 (6 bases). CDR1 and CDR2 (germline): KGHSH, LQKENI. The CDR3 extends over 14 amino acids. Trimming took 2 bases from V and 3 from J, leaving 10 bases between them. The CDR3 sequence is CASSPTAGKETQYF. The CDR3 DNA reads as TGTGCCAGCTCACCAACTGCGGGGAAAGAGACCCAGTACTTC.

This chain connects TRBV18 to TRBJ2-7; D is perhaps TRBD2 (6 bases). Deletions cut 6 bases from V and 2 bases from J, with 14 bases between. The CDR3 contains 14 residues. Germline lookup yields CDR1 KGHSH and CDR2 LQKENI. The CDR3 reads CASSAGLTTYEQYF. The CDR3 coding sequence is TGTGCCAGCTCCGCGGGGTTGACTACCTACGAGCAGTACTTC.

This rearrangement joins TRBV5-1 to TRBJ2-1; tentative D call: TRBD1 (6 bases). The V gene lost 0 bases and the J gene lost 2 bases, with 9 bases spanning the gap. Germline loops: CDR1 SGHRS, CDR2 YFSETQ. This CDR3 is built from 15 residues. Here the CDR3 DNA reads TGCGCCAGCAGCTTGGATCAGGGGACCTACAATGAGCAGTTCTTC. This sequence encodes CASSLDQGTYNEQFF.

The CDR3 bases are TGTGCCAGCAAGCCTAGCGGACCTCCGGAGCAGTTCTTC. Translated, it gives CASKPSGPPEQFF. The chain joins TRBV6-1 to TRBJ2-1; the match to TRBD2 covers 7 bases. Per the germline V gene, CDR1 is MNHNS and CDR2 is SASEGT. Trimming removed 7 bases from V and 10 bases from J; junction bases left unmatched: 10. The CDR3 is 13 residues long.

In this sample, this clone turned up once. This chain connects TRBV25-1 to TRBJ2-5; 9 bases are a match to TRBD1. In germline, CDR1 is MGHDK, CDR2 SYGVNS. The CDR3 is 14 residues long. The ends lost 1 base at V and 5 bases at J; junction bases unmatched: 2. In DNA, the CDR3 is TGTGCCAGCAGTGAATGGGACAGGGTGGAGACCCAGTACTTC. Protein sequence: CASSEWDRVETQYF. Together with reference TRBV25-1 and TRBJ2-5, the CDR3 gives the full variable domain: EADIYQTPRYLVIGTGKKITLECSQTMGHDKMYWYQQDPGMELHLIHYSYGVNSTEKGDLSSESTVSRIRTEHFPLTLESARPSHTSQYLCASSEWDRVETQYFGPGTRLLVL.

The chain combines TRBV19 with TRBJ2-3; the D gene is possibly TRBD2 (5 bases). This CDR3 spans 15 amino acids. CDR1 is LNHDA, CDR2 SQIVND, per germline (reference sequence). The ends were cut back, 10 bases at V and 1 base at J, with 18 bases in the middle. CDR3 bases: TGTGCCACCACCGGACGGGGAAGGGGCACAGATACGCAGTATTTT. Protein: CATTGRGRGTDTQYF. The full variable domain, its missing parts supplied by reference TRBV19 and TRBJ2-3, is DGGITQSPKYLFRKEGQNVTLSCEQNLNHDAMYWYRQDPGQGLRLIYYSQIVNDFQKGDIAEGYSVSREKKESFPLTVTSAQKNPTAFYLCATTGRGRGTDTQYFGPGTRLTVL.

This clone was seen a single time. As DNA, the CDR3 is TGTGCCAGCAGTTACTCGGTGTGGGAGGGCCAGAATGAGCAGTTCTTC. It encodes CASSYSVWEGQNEQFF. This sequence joins TRBV6-5 and TRBJ2-1; 7 bases align to TRBD2. The CDR3 is 16 residues long. With 0 bases clipped from V and 7 bases from J, the junction kept 9 bases outside the gene matches. Germline V lookup: CDR1 MNHEY, CDR2 SVGAGI.

The V and J genes are TRBV19 and TRBJ2-3; 16 bases agree with TRBD2. The CDR3 runs 16 residues. J was trimmed by 6 bases and V by 5 bases; bases with no gene match: 5. The germline V gene has CDR1 LNHDA and CDR2 SQIVND (reference sequence). CDR3 DNA: TGTGCCAGTAGTCTGGGGACTAGCGGGGGGGCGGATACGCAGTATTTT. It specifies CASSLGTSGGADTQYF. Complete variable domain (other parts from reference TRBV19 and TRBJ2-3): DGGITQSPKYLFRKEGQNVTLSCEQNLNHDAMYWYRQDPGQGLRLIYYSQIVNDFQKGDIAEGYSVSREKKESFPLTVTSAQKNPTAFYLCASSLGTSGGADTQYFGPGTRLTVL.

The V gene is TRBV28, the J gene TRBJ2-7; 9 bases are shared with TRBD2. The CDR3 has 16 amino acids. With V trimmed by 4 bases and J by 1 base, 8 bases remained unmatched. From germline, CDR1 is MDHEN and CDR2 SYDVKM. This CDR3 reads CASSYLLAGPSYEQYF. CDR3 in DNA: TGTGCCAGCAGTTACCTGCTAGCGGGACCGTCCTACGAGCAGTACTTC.

The rearrangement joins TRBV11-2 to TRBJ2-7, with unresolved D. Deletions cut 5 bases from V and 4 bases from J, with 12 bases between. CDR3 length: 13 residues. CDR1 and CDR2 (germline): SGHAT, FQNNGV. This CDR3 is CASSHPRFYEQYF. In DNA, the CDR3 is TGTGCCAGCAGCCACCCCCGGTTTTACGAGCAGTACTTC.

The chain links TRBV5-4 to TRBJ2-5; 10 bases map to TRBD2. The CDR3 totals 15 residues. V lost 5 bases to trimming and J lost 5 bases; unmatched junction nucleotides: 9. From germline, CDR1 is SGHNT and CDR2 YYREEE (reference sequence). CDR3 in DNA: TGTGCCAGCAGACTAAGCGGGAGGGGGACGGAGACCCAGTACTTC. This gives the protein CASRLSGRGTETQYF.

This chain links TRBV4-1 with TRBJ1-4; D might be TRBD1 (5 bases). This CDR3 spans 15 amino acids. Per the germline V gene, CDR1 is MGHRA and CDR2 is YSYEKL. Between the trimmed V and J ends, which lost 4 bases and 7 bases, there was a span of 16 bases. The CDR3 DNA follows: TGCGCCAGCAGCCTCCTCCAGGGAAACCTTGAAAAACTGTTTTTT. Its translation: CASSLLQGNLEKLFF.

This chain links TRBV5-1 with TRBJ1-1, with unresolved D. Between the trimmed V and J ends, which lost 2 bases and 10 bases, there was a span of 15 bases. The V gene's germline CDR1 is SGHRS and CDR2 YFSETQ. This CDR3 region has 13 residues. The CDR3 region is CASSFSPPDRAFF. CDR3 coding DNA: TGCGCCAGCAGCTTTAGTCCCCCTGATCGAGCTTTCTTT.

This rearrangement joins TRBV5-5 to TRBJ2-7; TRBD1 matches 9 bases. J gave up 6 bases and V 2 bases, and 12 bases lay outside the gene matches. The CDR3 spans 16 residues. Germline V gene sequence: CDR1 SGHKS, CDR2 YYEKEE (reference sequence). This CDR3 is CASSFPGQGKSGEQYF. CDR3 nucleotides: TGTGCCAGCAGCTTTCCGGGACAGGGAAAGAGTGGCGAGCAGTACTTC.

The gene calls are TRBV5-6 and TRBJ1-3; tentative D call: TRBD1 (5 bases). Trimming left V 4 bases short and J 1 base short, with 15 bases between. This CDR3 contains 16 residues. Germline V lookup: CDR1 SGHDT, CDR2 YYEEEE. The CDR3 sequence: CASSLTAGGSGNTIYF. The CDR3 DNA follows: TGTGCCAGCAGCCTGACAGCGGGCGGTTCTGGAAACACCATATATTTT.

Notes on this clone: A much bigger clone sits one base away, suggesting this may be a read error. The chain couples TRBV4-1 to TRBJ2-5; 13 bases fit TRBD2. The germline V gene has CDR1 MGHRA and CDR2 YSYEKL. This CDR3 has 17 amino acids. With 4 bases clipped from V and 2 bases from J, the junction kept 7 bases outside the gene matches. CDR3 coding DNA: TGCGCCAGCAGCCGCGGCGGGGGACTAGCGGGGCAAGAGACCCAGTACTTC. Residues: CASSRGGGLAGQETQYF.

The chain uses TRBV14 and TRBJ2-3; a weak D match, TRBD2 (6 bases). CDR1 and CDR2 from the germline V gene are SGHDN and FVKESK. There are 14 residues in the CDR3. With 4 bases removed from V and 6 bases from J, the gap between germline ends came to 14 bases. This chain's CDR3 is CASSPAVAGDTQYF. In nucleotides, the CDR3 is TGTGCCAGCAGCCCCGCGGTTGCGGGGGATACGCAGTATTTT.